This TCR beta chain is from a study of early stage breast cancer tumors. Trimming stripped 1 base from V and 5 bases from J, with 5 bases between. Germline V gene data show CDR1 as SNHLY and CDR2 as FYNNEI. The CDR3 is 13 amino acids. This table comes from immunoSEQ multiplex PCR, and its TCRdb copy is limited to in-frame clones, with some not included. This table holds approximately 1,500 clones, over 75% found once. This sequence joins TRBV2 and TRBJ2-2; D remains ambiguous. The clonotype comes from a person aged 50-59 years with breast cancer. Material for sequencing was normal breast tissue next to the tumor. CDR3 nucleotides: TGTGCCAGCAGTGAAGGGTGGACCGGGGAGCTGTTTTTT. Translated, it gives CASSEGWTGELFF.